A selection of T cell receptor beta chains follows, all from one sample in a study of blood T cell repertoires in COVID-19. Repertoires were generated with immunoSEQ multiplex PCR, while TCRdb's copy carries only in-frame clones and drops some. In the table there are under 200,000 clones, over 80% of which are singletons. Sequencing was done on a sample of peripheral blood. The receptors derive from a woman in her sixties with acute or convalescent COVID-19. Both conserved end residues are part of each CDR3. The D gene is left open where the match is weak. Expanded clones are given a class, and other clones once, few, many or no size at all.

.	.	TRBV7-2	TRBJ1-4	TGTGCCAGCAGCTTAGATTACGGGTTTGGGAGTGAAAAACTGTTTTTT	CASSLDYGFGSEKLFF
.	.	TRBV18	TRBJ2-7	TGTGCCAGCTCCCGGGACAAAAGCTCCTACGAGCAGTACTTC	CASSRDKSSYEQYF
.	.	TRBV2	TRBJ2-2	TGTGCCAGCAGTGTAGACCGCCTGGACTCTGCCACCGGGGAGCTGTTTTTT	CASSVDRLDSATGELFF
once	TRBD1	TRBV14	TRBJ1-2	TGTGCCAGCAGCCGGCGACCCCTCTCAGGGGGCGTAGAGGGCTACACCTTC	CASSRRPLSGGVEGYTF
.	.	TRBV19	TRBJ1-1	TGTGCCAGTTCCCGGGACATCGAGCAAGCTTTCTTT	CASSRDIEQAFF
.	.	TRBV11-2	TRBJ2-3	TGTGCCAGCAGCTTAGCACTAGCCACAGATACGCAGTATTTT	CASSLALATDTQYF
.	.	TRBV5-8	TRBJ2-3	TGTGCCAGCAGCCCGAGGGCGGGCGCCCAGAGCACAGATACGCAGTATTTT	CASSPRAGAQSTDTQYF
.	TRBD1	TRBV25-1	TRBJ1-3	TGTGCCAGCGGGGGACAGAATGGAAACACCATATATTTT	CASGGQNGNTIYF
once	TRBD2	TRBV28	TRBJ2-3	TGTGCCAGCAGTCGTGTCCCAGCGGGGCGTCCCACAGATACGCAGTATTTT	CASSRVPAGRPTDTQYF
.	TRBD1	TRBV7-9	TRBJ1-1	TGTGCCAGCAGCGGAAGGGGACAGGCCATTCCTGAAGCTTTCTTT	CASSGRGQAIPEAFF
.	TRBD1	TRBV6-5	TRBJ1-3	TGTGCCAGCGGCTCGGGGACAGGGATGAGAAACACCATATATTTT	CASGSGTGMRNTIYF
.	TRBD1	TRBV11-2	TRBJ1-1	TGTGCCAGCAGCTTAGAGTCTAGGACAGGGGCGCCTTTCTTT	CASSLESRTGAPFF
.	TRBD2	TRBV4-3	TRBJ2-2	TGCGCCAGCAGCCAGGGAGGGTCCGGGGAGCTGTTTTTT	CASSQGGSGELFF
.	TRBD2	TRBV9	TRBJ2-5	TGTGCCAGCAGCGTACGGGCGGGGGGGCAAGAGACCCAGTACTTC	CASSVRAGGQETQYF
.	.	TRBV27	TRBJ1-2	TGTGCCAGCAGTTTAACAGGGCGATTACTCTATGGCTACACCTTC	CASSLTGRLLYGYTF
.	.	TRBV4-3	TRBJ1-2	TGCGCCAGCAGCCAGTACCGGGACACCCCAAAGAATGGCTACACCTTC	CASSQYRDTPKNGYTF
.	.	TRBV6-5	TRBJ1-2	TGTGCCAGCAGTCTAGCGACAGCCAGAAACTATGGCTACACCTTC	CASSLATARNYGYTF
.	TRBD1	TRBV5-4	TRBJ1-2	TGTGCCAGCAGCTTGCAGGGACAGTTCTATGGCTACACCTTC	CASSLQGQFYGYTF
.	.	TRBV2	TRBJ2-5	TGTGCCAGCAGGGGCGCTTACCAAGAGACCCAGTACTTC	CASRGAYQETQYF
.	.	TRBV15	TRBJ1-1	TGTGCCACCAGCAGAGATGCAGGGAGGAGCACTGAAGCTTTCTTT	CATSRDAGRSTEAFF
.	.	TRBV2	TRBJ2-2	TGTGCCAGCAGCGCCTCTCCACCGGGAGTTCCGAACACCGGGGAGCTGTTTTTT	CASSASPPGVPNTGELFF
once	.	TRBV5-6	TRBJ2-5	TGTGCCAGCTCCTCCCGGAGGCTCGGCACCCAGTACTTC	CASSSRRLGTQYF
.	TRBD2	TRBV19	TRBJ2-2	TGTGCCAGTAGTAGCGGGGGGGCCTGGGAGCTGTTTTTT	CASSSGGAWELFF
.	TRBD1	TRBV19	TRBJ1-1	TGTGCCAGTAGTATACTAGTGACAGGGGAAGCTTTCTTT	CASSILVTGEAFF
.	TRBD2	TRBV3-1/TRBV3-2	TRBJ2-3	TGTGCCAGCAGCCAAGCCGATCTAGCGGACACAGATACGCAGTATTTT	CASSQADLADTDTQYF
.	TRBD1	TRBV27	TRBJ2-7	TGTGCCAGCAGTCGACAGGGTGCGGCTAGGGTGCAGTACTTC	CASSRQGAARVQYF
.	.	TRBV6-2/TRBV6-3	TRBJ1-6	TGTGCCAGCAGTCCCCGGGAGACAAGCAATTCACCCCTCCACTTT	CASSPRETSNSPLHF
.	TRBD1	TRBV6-1	TRBJ1-2	TGTGCCAGCAGTGAATCTGGGACAGAAACCTATGGCTACACCTTC	CASSESGTETYGYTF
.	TRBD1	TRBV4-2	TRBJ1-1	TGTGCCAGCAGCCAAGAATATACAGGGGCTGAAGCTTTCTTT	CASSQEYTGAEAFF
.	.	TRBV11-2	TRBJ1-1	TGTGCCAGCAGCTTAGAAGGAGGGGCAGGTACTGAAGCTTTCTTT	CASSLEGGAGTEAFF
few	.	TRBV5-1	TRBJ2-5	TGCGCCAGCAGCTTGGCCGCAGGGGTGGAGACCCAGTACTTC	CASSLAAGVETQYF
.	TRBD2	TRBV5-1	TRBJ2-7	TGCGCCAGCAGCCCCGGTGGGACTAGCGGGGCCTACGAGCAGTACTTC	CASSPGGTSGAYEQYF
.	.	TRBV5-4	TRBJ1-6	TGTGCCAGCAGCTTGGCCGGGGATAATAATTCACCCCTCCACTTT	CASSLAGDNNSPLHF
.	.	TRBV7-3	TRBJ2-7	TGTGCCAGCAGCCTGCAGATGGGGGAGGCCTACGAGCAGTACTTC	CASSLQMGEAYEQYF
.	TRBD1	TRBV5-1	TRBJ2-3	TGCGCCAGCAGCGGACAGGGGCTACCAGATACGCAGTATTTT	CASSGQGLPDTQYF
few	.	TRBV7-8	TRBJ1-5	TGTGCCAGCAGCTTGAGGGAGGTTGATCAGCCCCAGCATTTT	CASSLREVDQPQHF
.	.	TRBV24-1	TRBJ1-3	TGTGCCACCAGTGATTTGCCCCCCGGGGACTCTGGAAACACCATATATTTT	CATSDLPPGDSGNTIYF
.	.	TRBV10-1	TRBJ2-4	TGCGCCAGCAGCCCGGAACAGGAGGGCAAAAACATTCAGTACTTC	CASSPEQEGKNIQYF
.	.	TRBV2	TRBJ1-1	TGTGCCAGCATCAATCCTCGGGGCACTGAAGCTTTCTTT	CASINPRGTEAFF
.	TRBD1	TRBV19	TRBJ1-5	TGTGCCAGTAGTATCGGACAGGGGGTAATGTTAACTCAGCCCCAGCATTTT	CASSIGQGVMLTQPQHF
few	TRBD1	TRBV27	TRBJ1-4	TGTGCCAGCAGTCCTCAGGGGGCCCCAACTAATGAAAAACTGTTTTTT	CASSPQGAPTNEKLFF
.	.	TRBV5-8	TRBJ2-3	TGTGCCAGCAGCCCGGCCGGGACAATTCCAGATACGCAGTATTTT	CASSPAGTIPDTQYF
.	.	TRBV11-3	TRBJ1-1	TGTGCCAGCAGCGTCGGGGGTATGAACACTGAAGCTTTCTTT	CASSVGGMNTEAFF
.	.	TRBV5-4	TRBJ1-3	TGTGCCAGCAGCTTGAACAGCCACTCTGGAAACACCATATATTTT	CASSLNSHSGNTIYF
.	.	TRBV18	TRBJ2-1	TGTGCCAGCTCACCAGCCAGGGACAATGAGCAGTTCTTC	CASSPARDNEQFF
.	.	TRBV30	TRBJ1-5	TGTGCCTGGAGCGGAGTGCCTGGGGAGAGCAATCAGCCCCAGCATTTT	CAWSGVPGESNQPQHF
.	TRBD1	TRBV14	TRBJ1-4	TGTGCCAGCAGCCCTGGACAGGGTGCAACTAATGAAAAACTGTTTTTT	CASSPGQGATNEKLFF
.	TRBD1	TRBV24-1	TRBJ1-6	TGTGCCACCAGGGACCCGGGACAGGGGCTAGGGATCCATAATTCACCCCTCCACTTT	CATRDPGQGLGIHNSPLHF
.	TRBD2	TRBV9	TRBJ2-3	TGTGCCAGCAGCGTAGCCACCTCCACTAGCGGGGGCGACACAGATACGCAGTATTTT	CASSVATSTSGGDTDTQYF
.	.	TRBV7-2	TRBJ1-5	TGTGCCAGCAGCTTAAACGGCGGAGCGGGTAGCAATCAGCCCCAGCATTTT	CASSLNGGAGSNQPQHF
.	TRBD1	TRBV6-2/TRBV6-3	TRBJ1-6	TGTGCCAGCAGCCTGCCCGGGACAGGGTATCGTAATTCACCCCTCCACTTT	CASSLPGTGYRNSPLHF
.	.	TRBV4-3	TRBJ2-1	TGCGCCAGCAGCCAAGATGGTAGTACTGAGCAGTTCTTC	CASSQDGSTEQFF
.	.	TRBV28	TRBJ1-2	TGTGCCAGCAGTCCGGCAGGGGCCCTCGTCTATGGCTACACCTTC	CASSPAGALVYGYTF
.	TRBD1	TRBV5-1	TRBJ2-1	TGCGCCAGCAGGCCTACCCCCGGGACAGGAGAGAATGAGCAGTTCTTC	CASRPTPGTGENEQFF
.	TRBD2	TRBV5-5	TRBJ2-3	TGTGCCAGCAGCTTCCTTCGACTAGCGGGCACAGATACGCAGTATTTT	CASSFLRLAGTDTQYF
.	.	TRBV5-5	TRBJ1-1	TGTGCCAGCAGCTCGAGGGTGAACACTGAAGCTTTCTTT	CASSSRVNTEAFF